This T cell receptor (beta chain) came from a study of blood T cell repertoires in COVID-19. Sequenced by immunoSEQ multiplex PCR; TCRdb stores in-frame clones only, minus some. The sample shows tens of thousands of clones, almost 90% of them seen only once. V gave up 3 bases and J gave up 2 bases; unmatched junction bases: 8. Germline V gives CDR1 KGHDR, CDR2 SFDVKD. The CDR3 contains 17 residues. The sequenced material came from peripheral blood. This TCR derives from an elderly woman with active or convalescent COVID-19. The chain employs TRBV24-1 and TRBJ2-2, with 7 bases aligning to TRBD1. The CDR3, as DNA: TGTGCCACCAGTGATGTAGACAGGGTCCATAACACCGGGGAGCTGTTTTTT. Protein: CATSDVDRVHNTGELFF.